Included here is one TCR beta chain sequence, with context. A much larger clonotype is one base distant, so this may be a read error. TCRdb re-derived calls from the PCR reads in MiXCR, one entry per CDR3 protein. The sample yields about 640,000 distinct CDR3 sequences, about 20% seen once. The data stem from a study of molecular identifiers for immune sequencing clone quantification. The CDR3 length is 16 residues. Germline V gene lookup returns CDR1 LGHNA and CDR2 YNFKEQ. The TCR was taken from a human donor in good health. Some libraries in this study had Jurkat cell RNA spiked in. The genes are TRBV4-2 and TRBJ2-1; a possible D gene is TRBD1 (7 bases). The sequenced sample was naive CD8+ T cells from blood, with Jurkat cell RNA spiked in. Stated subset: FACS-sorted CD8+CD4-CCR7+CD45RA+ naive T cells. For the CDR3, the DNA is TGTGCCAGCAGCCAAGAATCAGGGGGGTTCTACAATGGGCAGTTCTTC. Residues: CASSQESGGFYNGQFF.